A selection of T cell receptor beta chains follows, all from one sample in a study of T cell responses to AZD1222 COVID-19 vaccine. Repertoires were generated with immunoSEQ multiplex PCR, while TCRdb's copy carries only in-frame clones and drops some. This repertoire shows some 80,000 clones, around 88% found once; its top ten account for 10%. Sequenced material: peripheral blood, taken 28 days after the second dose of the MenACWY control vaccine. The source is an adult who received the MenACWY meningococcal vaccine as a control. Both conserved end residues are part of each CDR3. The D gene is left open where the match is weak. Clone size is shown for a subset of rows, as once, few, many or a class of expanded clone.

>NA|TRBV5-6|TRBD2|TRBJ2-2
CASSSRRLAGVGVVGELFF
TGTGCCAGCAGCTCTCGTCGCCTAGCGGGGGTTGGTGTGGTCGGGGAGCTGTTTTTT
>NA|TRBV2|TRBD1|TRBJ2-7
CASSVNGQGGEQYF
TGTGCCAGCAGTGTTAATGGACAGGGCGGCGAGCAGTACTTC
>NA|TRBV6-6|NA|TRBJ1-5
CASSPGQSYNQPQHF
TGTGCCAGCAGTCCGGGACAATCATACAATCAGCCCCAGCATTTT
>NA|TRBV7-9|NA|TRBJ2-7
CASSLARLGEEQYF
TGTGCCAGCAGCTTAGCGCGTCTCGGGGAGGAGCAGTACTTC
>NA|TRBV5-4|NA|TRBJ1-2
CASSLWGRMYGYTF
TGTGCCAGCAGCTTGTGGGGACGGATGTATGGCTACACCTTC
>NA|TRBV19|NA|TRBJ1-5
CASSQGPDQPQHF
TGTGCCAGTTCACAAGGGCCTGATCAGCCCCAGCATTTT
>NA|TRBV28|TRBD1|TRBJ1-1
CASTWTGSQAFF
TGTGCCAGCACCTGGACAGGGTCACAAGCTTTCTTT
>NA|TRBV19|TRBD2|TRBJ2-1
CASSTPSGGSYNEQFF
TGTGCCAGTAGTACCCCTAGCGGGGGATCCTACAATGAGCAGTTCTTC
>NA|TRBV12-3/TRBV12-4|NA|TRBJ1-2
CASSFSNYGYTF
TGTGCCAGCAGTTTCTCTAACTATGGCTACACCTTC
>NA|TRBV4-3|TRBD2|TRBJ2-1
CASSDLRGGPGYNEQFF
TGCGCCAGCAGCGATTTACGGGGGGGCCCGGGTTACAATGAGCAGTTCTTC
>NA|TRBV10-3|NA|TRBJ2-7
CATNSPPGGEQYF
TGTGCCACTAATTCCCCCCCAGGTGGCGAGCAGTACTTC
>NA|TRBV2|TRBD1|TRBJ2-1
CASRGQGGNEQFF
TGTGCCAGCAGAGGACAGGGAGGCAATGAGCAGTTCTTC
>NA|TRBV24-1|TRBD1|TRBJ1-2
CATSGPDRGNYGYTF
TGTGCCACCAGTGGGCCGGACAGGGGAAACTATGGCTACACCTTC
>NA|TRBV24-1|TRBD1|TRBJ2-1
CATSDLSRGQGARNEQFF
TGTGCCACCAGTGATCTGTCCCGGGGACAGGGGGCGAGGAATGAGCAGTTCTTC
>NA|TRBV11-2|TRBD2|TRBJ2-3
CASSYWTSGRTDTQYF
TGTGCCAGCAGCTACTGGACTAGCGGACGCACAGATACGCAGTATTTT
>NA|TRBV11-3|NA|TRBJ2-2
CASSWGPERPTGELFF
TGTGCCAGCAGCTGGGGGCCCGAGCGCCCCACCGGGGAGCTGTTTTTT
>NA|TRBV6-5|TRBD1|TRBJ1-2
CASNPTGGAGYGYTF
TGTGCCAGCAATCCAACAGGGGGCGCTGGCTATGGCTACACCTTC
>NA|TRBV6-1|NA|TRBJ1-5
CASSELANIHNQPQHF
TGTGCCAGCAGTGAACTCGCGAATATCCATAATCAGCCCCAGCATTTT
>NA|TRBV3-1/TRBV3-2|TRBD1|TRBJ2-7
CASSQLHRGRFYEQYF
TGTGCCAGCAGCCAACTTCACAGGGGGCGCTTCTACGAGCAGTACTTC
>NA|TRBV29-1|TRBD1|TRBJ2-3
CSGIDRGSEDTQYF
TGCAGCGGGATAGACAGGGGAAGTGAAGATACGCAGTATTTT
>NA|TRBV5-1|NA|TRBJ2-7
CASSWAGNSYEQYF
TGCGCCAGCAGCTGGGCAGGAAACTCCTACGAGCAGTACTTC
>NA|TRBV7-9|TRBD1|TRBJ1-2
CASSSTGGTGTFISYGYTF
TGTGCCAGCAGCTCTACAGGGGGCACCGGGACTTTTATTAGCTATGGCTACACCTTC
>NA|TRBV7-9|NA|TRBJ2-5
CASSRLGAGETQYF
TGTGCCAGCAGCCGCCTCGGGGCTGGGGAGACCCAGTACTTC
>NA|TRBV19|NA|TRBJ2-7
CASIRIYEQYF
TGTGCCAGTATTCGGATCTACGAGCAGTACTTC
>NA|TRBV14|NA|TRBJ2-3
CASSQELVAGTDTQYF
TGTGCCAGCAGCCAAGAGTTGGTAGCGGGCACAGATACGCAGTATTTT
>NA|TRBV18|NA|TRBJ2-5
CASSPAALETQYF
TGTGCCAGCTCACCAGCGGCTCTGGAGACCCAGTACTTC
>NA|TRBV6-1|NA|TRBJ1-2
CASSEAHYRRANYGYTF
TGTGCCAGCAGTGAAGCGCATTATCGCCGGGCTAACTATGGCTACACCTTC
>NA|TRBV6-1|NA|TRBJ2-1
CASSEGNDNEQFF
TGTGCCAGCAGTGAAGGGAATGACAATGAGCAGTTCTTC
>NA|TRBV19|NA|TRBJ1-4
CASSIGGGTEKLFF
TGTGCCAGTAGTATAGGAGGAGGGACTGAAAAACTGTTTTTT
>NA|TRBV6-1|NA|TRBJ2-1
CASSEAGQLYNEQFF
TGTGCCAGCAGTGAAGCAGGTCAGCTCTACAATGAGCAGTTCTTC
>NA|TRBV19|NA|TRBJ2-5
CASSIRETQYF
TGTGCCAGTAGTATTAGAGAGACCCAGTACTTC
>few|TRBV19|NA|TRBJ1-2
CASSPAEGNRNGYTF
TGTGCCAGTAGTCCCGCGGAGGGGAATCGGAATGGCTACACCTTC
>NA|TRBV6-1|TRBD1|TRBJ2-5
CASSDGQGVETQYF
TGTGCCAGCAGTGACGGACAGGGTGTGGAGACCCAGTACTTC
>many|TRBV19|TRBD1|TRBJ1-3
CASSGTDLSGNTIYF
TGTGCCAGTAGTGGGACAGACCTCTCTGGAAACACCATATATTTT
>NA|TRBV9|NA|TRBJ2-1
CASSGPLLYNEQFF
TGTGCCAGCAGCGGACCGTTGCTCTACAATGAGCAGTTCTTC
>once|TRBV7-3|NA|TRBJ2-5
CASSSQETQYF
TGTGCCAGCAGCTCCCAAGAGACCCAGTACTTC
>once|TRBV6-6|NA|TRBJ1-1
CASSYAGQSEAFF
TGTGCCAGCAGTTACGCGGGACAATCGGAAGCTTTCTTT
>NA|TRBV28|NA|TRBJ1-4
CASSSVGALFF
TGTGCCAGCAGTTCGGTGGGGGCTCTGTTTTTT
>NA|TRBV10-3|NA|TRBJ2-2
CAISESRGVNTGELFF
TGTGCCATCAGTGAGTCGCGAGGCGTGAACACCGGGGAGCTGTTTTTT
>NA|TRBV7-8|NA|TRBJ1-5
CASSLALLYSNQPQHF
TGTGCCAGCAGCTTAGCGTTGCTCTATAGCAATCAGCCCCAGCATTTT